This TCR beta chain was captured in a study of spatial heterogeneity in lung cancer. Findings and caveats of the study: Mutation tallies in tumors tracked expanded intratumoral alpha and beta TCR counts.

This sample's time point: sample taken at primary tumor resection. This clonotype was seen once. Its target is not known. CDR1 and CDR2 from the germline V gene are SGHRS and YFSETQ. The ends lost 4 bases at V and 7 bases at J; junction bases unmatched: 6. The CDR3 consists of 16 residues. Using its own MiXCR run on the 5' RACE reads, TCRdb lists one record per CDR3 protein. The sample shows about 10,000 distinct CDR3 sequences, roughly 12% of them seen only once. The sequencing used lung tumor tissue, collected at surgery. The rearrangement uses TRBV5-1 and TRBJ2-2, with 14 nucleotides matching TRBD2. This receptor was taken from a male donor with early-stage non-small cell lung cancer. The CDR3 DNA reads TGCGCCAGCAGCCTGACTAGCGGGAGGGCCAGCGGGGAGCTGTTTTTT. Its translation: CASSLTSGRASGELFF.